This T cell receptor beta chain originates from a study of shared clonotypes between healthy human individuals. Findings and limits, study-wide: Among four donors, approximately 4.6% of naive CD4 clonotypes were found in common. Sorted-subset samples were not fully sequenced, rarefaction indicated. Limitation of the genetic and exposure-history diversity represented came from the few donors.

Comments on this clone: Its cognate antigen is unknown.

TCRdb's copy holds only in-frame clones and misses some; the assay was immunoSEQ multiplex PCR. In the table there are 1.6 million or so clones, 98% of which are singletons. This CDR3 has 13 residues. Trimming pared 6 bases from V and 3 bases from J, leaving 9 bases between. Germline V gene lookup returns CDR1 SNHLY and CDR2 FYNNEI. V usage is TRBV2 and J usage is TRBJ1-5; D gene unclear. The specimen was naive CD4+ T cells sorted from blood. Subset indicated: CD45RA+ positively selected. This clonotype was sampled from a young man in good health. CDR3 DNA: TGTGCCAGCAGCGGATCGAACAATCAGCCCCAGCATTTT. Its protein is CASSGSNNQPQHF.